This is a list of T cell receptor beta chains from one sample in a study of a mutant IDH1 vaccine in newly diagnosed glioma. The method was immunoSEQ multiplex PCR; TCRdb's version includes in-frame clones alone and lacks a portion of them. Of tens of thousands of clones detected, around 86% appear once; the ten largest clones hold approximately 4.7%. What these receptors recognize is not known. The sample in question was PBMCs, obtained from a glioma patient whose treatment included an IDH1 peptide vaccine. All receptors come from a middle-aged woman with glioma. Some clones in this sample may be carry-over from other donors' samples. CDR3s leave out the opening cysteine and the closing phenylalanine or tryptophan. Fields, in order: V gene, clone size, CDR3 length, J gene, CDR3 protein. Size is stated for part of the rows, as once, few or many counts, or as a class when the clone is expanded.

v_call: TRBV4-1
clone_size: NA
cdr3_length: 13
j_call: TRBJ2-1
cdr3_aa: ASSLLAGATNEQF

v_call: TRBV19
clone_size: once
cdr3_length: 13
j_call: TRBJ1-2
cdr3_aa: ASSTLADRLNGYT

v_call: TRBV4-1
clone_size: few
cdr3_length: 11
j_call: TRBJ2-7
cdr3_aa: ASSTDRGYEQY

v_call: TRBV5-4
clone_size: NA
cdr3_length: 12
j_call: TRBJ2-7
cdr3_aa: ASSLPYSDYEQY

v_call: TRBV6-1
clone_size: NA
cdr3_length: 12
j_call: TRBJ2-7
cdr3_aa: AISRQVDRYEQY

v_call: TRBV6-6
clone_size: NA
cdr3_length: 13
j_call: TRBJ2-1
cdr3_aa: ASSYSRGSANEQF

v_call: TRBV6-6
clone_size: NA
cdr3_length: 13
j_call: TRBJ2-1
cdr3_aa: ASSYGGQGHNEQF

v_call: TRBV10-3
clone_size: NA
cdr3_length: 12
j_call: TRBJ2-2
cdr3_aa: AIAGTGSGGELF

v_call: TRBV28
clone_size: NA
cdr3_length: 13
j_call: TRBJ2-7
cdr3_aa: ASSSALTASYEQY

v_call: TRBV27
clone_size: NA
cdr3_length: 11
j_call: TRBJ2-7
cdr3_aa: ASSGARAYEQY

v_call: TRBV25-1
clone_size: NA
cdr3_length: 12
j_call: TRBJ2-3
cdr3_aa: ASSELGAGDTQY

v_call: TRBV18
clone_size: NA
cdr3_length: 13
j_call: TRBJ1-5
cdr3_aa: ASSPSTGNQEPQH

v_call: TRBV25-1
clone_size: NA
cdr3_length: 12
j_call: TRBJ2-1
cdr3_aa: ASGTGGVGNEQF

v_call: TRBV13
clone_size: NA
cdr3_length: 16
j_call: TRBJ2-3
cdr3_aa: ASSSLAGGPGDTDTQY

v_call: TRBV20-1
clone_size: once
cdr3_length: 9
j_call: TRBJ2-7
cdr3_aa: SARAPYEQY

v_call: TRBV9
clone_size: NA
cdr3_length: 12
j_call: TRBJ1-3
cdr3_aa: ASSPTEAGNTIY

v_call: TRBV14
clone_size: NA
cdr3_length: 12
j_call: TRBJ1-6
cdr3_aa: ASSPPEAASPLH

v_call: TRBV6-1
clone_size: NA
cdr3_length: 12
j_call: TRBJ2-7
cdr3_aa: ASSLQGEAYEQY

v_call: TRBV7-8
clone_size: NA
cdr3_length: 11
j_call: TRBJ1-2
cdr3_aa: ASSLGHFYGYT

v_call: TRBV25-1
clone_size: NA
cdr3_length: 15
j_call: TRBJ2-1
cdr3_aa: ASSVRDYPQLYNEQF

v_call: TRBV6-6
clone_size: NA
cdr3_length: 11
j_call: TRBJ1-2
cdr3_aa: ASNYYRGDGYT

v_call: TRBV5-1
clone_size: NA
cdr3_length: 13
j_call: TRBJ1-5
cdr3_aa: ASSLTGYSNQPQH

v_call: TRBV7-9
clone_size: few
cdr3_length: 14
j_call: TRBJ2-6
cdr3_aa: ASSSSWSSGANVLT

v_call: TRBV9
clone_size: NA
cdr3_length: 10
j_call: TRBJ2-3
cdr3_aa: ASSGQGDTQY

v_call: TRBV4-3
clone_size: NA
cdr3_length: 13
j_call: TRBJ1-1
cdr3_aa: ASSQVGTSFTEAF

v_call: TRBV11-2
clone_size: few
cdr3_length: 16
j_call: TRBJ1-3
cdr3_aa: ASSLARGLRDSGNTIY

v_call: TRBV2
clone_size: NA
cdr3_length: 14
j_call: TRBJ2-7
cdr3_aa: ASSGKPGQGPGEQY

v_call: TRBV6-5
clone_size: few
cdr3_length: 13
j_call: TRBJ1-2
cdr3_aa: ASSYGRGYRYGYT

v_call: TRBV7-9
clone_size: NA
cdr3_length: 9
j_call: TRBJ2-2
cdr3_aa: ASTDSRELF

v_call: TRBV20-1
clone_size: NA
cdr3_length: 8
j_call: TRBJ2-5
cdr3_aa: SALQETQY

v_call: TRBV10-3
clone_size: NA
cdr3_length: 11
j_call: TRBJ2-5
cdr3_aa: AISGEPGETQY

v_call: TRBV19
clone_size: once
cdr3_length: 12
j_call: TRBJ1-1
cdr3_aa: ASRDQGLNTEAF

v_call: TRBV9
clone_size: NA
cdr3_length: 13
j_call: TRBJ2-7
cdr3_aa: ASSASGGPSYEQY

v_call: TRBV6-5
clone_size: NA
cdr3_length: 12
j_call: TRBJ2-7
cdr3_aa: ASRGQKGAYEQY

v_call: TRBV28
clone_size: NA
cdr3_length: 12
j_call: TRBJ2-7
cdr3_aa: ASSSGQEQYEQY

v_call: TRBV25-1
clone_size: NA
cdr3_length: 14
j_call: TRBJ2-3
cdr3_aa: ASSIGGRVSTDTQY

v_call: TRBV4-2
clone_size: NA
cdr3_length: 18
j_call: TRBJ2-3
cdr3_aa: ASSQEYRTSGGRSADTQY

v_call: TRBV9
clone_size: NA
cdr3_length: 13
j_call: TRBJ1-1
cdr3_aa: ASSQEGGLNTEAF

v_call: TRBV7-9
clone_size: NA
cdr3_length: 9
j_call: TRBJ1-4
cdr3_aa: ASSSRDDLF

v_call: TRBV6-5
clone_size: few
cdr3_length: 13
j_call: TRBJ1-1
cdr3_aa: ASSYSWDGNTEAF

v_call: TRBV6-4
clone_size: NA
cdr3_length: 12
j_call: TRBJ2-2
cdr3_aa: ASSGRAKSGELF

v_call: TRBV5-1
clone_size: NA
cdr3_length: 16
j_call: TRBJ2-3
cdr3_aa: ASSFKREGPDRADTQY

v_call: TRBV28
clone_size: NA
cdr3_length: 13
j_call: TRBJ1-2
cdr3_aa: ASSTYRGGLGGYT

v_call: TRBV27
clone_size: once
cdr3_length: 13
j_call: TRBJ2-7
cdr3_aa: ASSLSQGSKGEQY

v_call: TRBV4-3
clone_size: NA
cdr3_length: 11
j_call: TRBJ2-1
cdr3_aa: ASSRRMEDEQF

v_call: TRBV27
clone_size: NA
cdr3_length: 10
j_call: TRBJ1-1
cdr3_aa: ASSSDRSEAF

v_call: TRBV5-1
clone_size: medium-sized
cdr3_length: 13
j_call: TRBJ2-7
cdr3_aa: ASSFGAGISGGQY

v_call: TRBV7-3
clone_size: NA
cdr3_length: 13
j_call: TRBJ2-6
cdr3_aa: ASSAPGAGANVLT

v_call: TRBV6-5
clone_size: NA
cdr3_length: 11
j_call: TRBJ1-1
cdr3_aa: ASSYSGITEAF

v_call: TRBV5-1
clone_size: NA
cdr3_length: 14
j_call: TRBJ2-3
cdr3_aa: ASSGRRLAGVDTQY

v_call: TRBV19
clone_size: few
cdr3_length: 14
j_call: TRBJ1-2
cdr3_aa: ASSPATGRSPGGYT

v_call: TRBV27
clone_size: NA
cdr3_length: 14
j_call: TRBJ2-7
cdr3_aa: ASSLSWGREYYEQY

v_call: TRBV10-3
clone_size: few
cdr3_length: 16
j_call: TRBJ2-2
cdr3_aa: AISESRTSGRTAGELF

v_call: TRBV18
clone_size: NA
cdr3_length: 13
j_call: TRBJ2-3
cdr3_aa: ASSPRDRQLDTQY

v_call: TRBV2
clone_size: NA
cdr3_length: 9
j_call: TRBJ1-4
cdr3_aa: ASSPVEKLF

v_call: TRBV4-3
clone_size: NA
cdr3_length: 13
j_call: TRBJ2-5
cdr3_aa: ASSTGTGNSGTQY

v_call: TRBV4-2
clone_size: NA
cdr3_length: 15
j_call: TRBJ1-2
cdr3_aa: ASSQGGPISVDYGYT